This TCR beta chain was found in a study of T cells in women clearing cervical HPV infection. This CDR3 region has 14 residues. Per the germline V gene, CDR1 is LGHNA and CDR2 is YNFKEQ. Method: immunoSEQ multiplex PCR; TCRdb's copy keeps in-frame clones and lacks some. Recorded for this sample: 30,000 to 45,000 clones. Notes on this clone: At one boundary the junction diverges from the germline segment, which might be a read error. With the read ending 3 residues before the CDR3 end, the germline J gene is used to fill in that end.

Sequenced sample: blood buffy coat. The clonotype comes from a woman aged 18 to 75 with a cervical HPV16 infection that either progressed to CIN3+ or cleared (not recorded which). V usage is TRBV4-2 and J usage is TRBJ1-5; 8 bases fit TRBD1. The CDR3 sequence: CASSHGQGTQPQHF. The sequenced CDR3 bases are TGCGCCAGCAGCCACGGACAGGGCACTCAGCCC.